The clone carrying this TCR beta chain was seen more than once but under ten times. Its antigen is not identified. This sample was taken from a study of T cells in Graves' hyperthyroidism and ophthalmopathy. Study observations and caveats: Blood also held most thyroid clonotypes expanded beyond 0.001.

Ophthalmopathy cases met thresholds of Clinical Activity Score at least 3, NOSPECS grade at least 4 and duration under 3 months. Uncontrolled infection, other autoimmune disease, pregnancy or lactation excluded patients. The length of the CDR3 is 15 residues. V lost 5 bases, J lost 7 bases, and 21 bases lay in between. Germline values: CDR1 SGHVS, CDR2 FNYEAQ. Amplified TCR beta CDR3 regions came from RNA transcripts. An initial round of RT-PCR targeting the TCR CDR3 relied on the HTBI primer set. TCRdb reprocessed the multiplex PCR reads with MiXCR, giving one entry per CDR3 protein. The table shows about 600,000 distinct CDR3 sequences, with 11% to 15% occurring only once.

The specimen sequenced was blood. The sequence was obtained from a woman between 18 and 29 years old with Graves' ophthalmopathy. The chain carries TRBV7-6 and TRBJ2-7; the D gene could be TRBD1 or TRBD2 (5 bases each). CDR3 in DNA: TGTGCCAGCAGCGAAACCGGGACCCGCCCGTGGGAGCAGTACTTC. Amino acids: CASSETGTRPWEQYF. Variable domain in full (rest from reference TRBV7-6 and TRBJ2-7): GAGVSQSPRYKVTKRGQDVALRCDPISGHVSLYWYRQALGQGPEFLTYFNYEAQQDKSGLPNDRFSAERPEGSISTLTIQRTEQRDSAMYRCASSETGTRPWEQYFGPGTRLTVT.